This TCR beta chain was recorded in a study of cytomegalovirus exposure and HLA in healthy donors. On the study more broadly: HLA-typed donors contributed about 85 million unique TCRs, which were held in an early data release.

General study findings and limits: A list of 150 or so TCR beta chains associated with cytomegalovirus was given. Analyses of presence and absence presupposed an approximately uniform sequencing depth across donors.

This clone was detected once. Its antigen is unknown. The PCR used 60 Vbeta and 13 Jbeta primers. Sequencing was performed with immunoSEQ multiplex PCR; in TCRdb, only in-frame clones are kept and a portion is missing. Of 100,000 to 150,000 clones in the sample, over 60% were seen once. Material: PBMCs. This TCR was recovered from a man in his thirties or forties in good health and CMV-seronegative.

The CDR3 coding sequence is TGTGCCAGCCAGTCGGGCGGGGTTGCTAATTCACCCCTCCACTTT. It translates to CASQSGGVANSPLHF. V is TRBV28 and J is TRBJ1-6; D not certain. The CDR3 spans 15 residues. V dropped 8 bases and J dropped 6 bases, with 17 bases sitting between them. The germline V gene encodes CDR1 MDHEN and CDR2 SYDVKM.